This T cell receptor beta chain came from a study of human versus mouse CDR3 diversity and MHC coevolution (dated by TCRdb to 2017 to 2019). About the full investigation: The immunoSEQ assay was reported to detect one in 200,000 T cells and to minimize multiplex PCR amplification bias. Human naive CD4 T cell repertoires were used as a reference for TCR selection on multiple MHC II alleles and were compared with human-TCR-locus transgenic mice carrying single MHC II. Three healthy volunteer blood donors made up the human cohort, with one aged 30 to 40, one aged 40 to 49 and one aged 60 to 70 at collection. Across mouse and human samples, each sample had between about 0.6 x 10^7 and 1.7 x 10^7 valid reads. Overall study results and their limits: Because human T cells were selected on six MHC II alleles, repertoire diversity was not considered directly comparable between humans and mice. The largest TCR beta repertoire according to iCHAO1 estimates belonged to humans, at roughly 1.5 million clonotypes, a result attributed likely to selection by multiple MHC II molecules. On average, humans had more CDR3 deletions and insertions than mice did, pointing to greater exonuclease and TdT activity. Among all compared groups, most of the three human donors had the lowest clonal inequality scores.

Notes on this clone: This receptor's antigen is unknown. One base away there is no much larger clone; base qualities are not given.

Trimming costs V 1 base and J 2 bases, and their ends lie 13 bases apart. The CDR3 goes from the cysteine to the phenylalanine over 16 residues. Kept here is only the CDR3 DNA, which spans 48 bases and is read in frame from base 1. Sequences MGHRA (CDR1) and YSYEKL (CDR2) are obtained from the germline V gene. Genomic DNA was extracted from the sorted cells using the QIAGEN blood and tissue kit and was quantified on a NanoDrop 1000. The immunoSEQ platform deep sequenced and quantified TCR alpha and beta chains by multiplex PCR of genomic DNA. In the original analysis: Annotation of the TCR sequences relied on IMGT gene and region definitions. Out-of-frame rearrangements were used as a proxy for the preselection repertoire and compared with in-frame clonotypes. The iCHAO1 estimator supplied with the immunoSEQ platform was used to estimate repertoire size. A Gini index based on the Lorenz curve was applied to in-frame amino acid clonotypes to measure clonal inequality. The intersect function in the R package tcR was used to count shared clonotypes, while the Jaccard index served to score similarity. The R prcomp function was used without normalization to run principal component analysis of V, J and V-J usage frequencies. The table was pulled from immuneACCESS by TCRdb, which kept in-frame rearrangements only. Such tables lose some clones; where checked, under half of the loss comes from unresolved V genes, and the rest has no known cause. V and J calls and clone size follow that table, whereas D and trimming were derived from the DNA. The table for this sample lists tens of thousands of clones; around 93% of them were counted only once. 1.1% to 1.5% of the sample belongs to the ten largest clones.

Fluorescence-activated cell sorting was used to pull naive CD4 T cells, meaning cells that were CD45RO-negative and CD62L-positive, out of the PBMCs. About 50 ml of fresh peripheral blood was drawn per donor, and PBMCs were isolated by Ficoll density centrifugation. Cell sorting was carried out on a FACSAria III instrument, and a purity above 95% was achieved for all samples. This TCR derives from a person aged 30-70 years in good health. Material for sequencing was naive CD4+ T cells from blood. The meaning of the sample's cell subset or site label: CD45RO-negative CD62L-positive naive CD4 T cells. The chain links TRBV4-1 with TRBJ2-3; TRBD2 is possibly the D segment (6 matching bases). The sequenced DNA is TGCGCCAGCAGCCAAGGGGGAGGCACAGTCACAGATACGCAGTATTTT. Protein translation: CASSQGGGTVTDTQYF.